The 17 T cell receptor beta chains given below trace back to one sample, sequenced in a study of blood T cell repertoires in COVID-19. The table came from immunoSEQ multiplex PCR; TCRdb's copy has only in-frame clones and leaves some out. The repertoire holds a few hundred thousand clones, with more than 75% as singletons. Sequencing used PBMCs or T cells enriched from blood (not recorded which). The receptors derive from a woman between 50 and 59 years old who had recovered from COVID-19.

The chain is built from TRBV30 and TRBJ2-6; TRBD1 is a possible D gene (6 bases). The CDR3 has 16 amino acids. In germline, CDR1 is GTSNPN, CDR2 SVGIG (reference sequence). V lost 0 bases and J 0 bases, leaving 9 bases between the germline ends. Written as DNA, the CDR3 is TGTGCCTGGAGTGTGGACAGCTTCTCTGGGGCCAACGTCCTGACTTTC. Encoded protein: CAWSVDSFSGANVLTF.

Here the CDR3 DNA reads TGTGCCAGCAGCCAAGATATGAACACTGAAGCTTTCTTT. This encodes CASSQDMNTEAFF. The chain links TRBV4-2 to TRBJ1-1; D ambiguous. The V end lost 0 bases, the J end lost 0 bases, and 2 bases lay between the germline ends. The CDR3 contains 13 residues. Germline V CDR1 and CDR2: LGHNA, YNFKEQ.

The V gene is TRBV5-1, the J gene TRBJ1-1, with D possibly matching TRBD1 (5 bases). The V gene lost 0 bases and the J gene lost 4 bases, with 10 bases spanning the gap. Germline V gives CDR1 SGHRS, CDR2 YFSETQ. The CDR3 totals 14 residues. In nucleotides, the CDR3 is TGCGCCAGCAGCTTGGGCCAGGGATTCACTGAAGCTTTCTTT. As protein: CASSLGQGFTEAFF.

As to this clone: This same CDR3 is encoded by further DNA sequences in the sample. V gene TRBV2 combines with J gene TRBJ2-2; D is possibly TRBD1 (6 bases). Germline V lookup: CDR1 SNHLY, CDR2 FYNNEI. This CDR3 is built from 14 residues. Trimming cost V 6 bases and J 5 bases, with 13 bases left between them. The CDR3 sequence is CASRYRVETGELFF. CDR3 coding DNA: TGTGCCAGCAGGTACAGGGTAGAGACCGGGGAGCTGTTTTTT. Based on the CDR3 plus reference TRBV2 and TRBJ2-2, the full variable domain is EPEVTQTPSHQVTQMGQEVILRCVPISNHLYFYWYRQILGQKVEFLVSFYNNEISEKSEIFDDQFSVERPDGSNFTLKIRSTKLEDSAMYFCASRYRVETGELFFGEGSRLTVL.

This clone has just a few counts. The CDR3 bases are TGCGCCAGCAGCCAAGGTGTGACAGGGGGCTTCAATCAGCCCCAGCATTTT. It codes for CASSQGVTGGFNQPQHF. This chain connects TRBV4-1 to TRBJ1-5; TRBD1 agrees at 10 bases. After removal of 1 base from V and 3 bases from J, the junction contained 6 bases not matched to a gene. CDR1 MGHRA and CDR2 YSYEKL come from the germline V gene. This CDR3 has 17 amino acids.

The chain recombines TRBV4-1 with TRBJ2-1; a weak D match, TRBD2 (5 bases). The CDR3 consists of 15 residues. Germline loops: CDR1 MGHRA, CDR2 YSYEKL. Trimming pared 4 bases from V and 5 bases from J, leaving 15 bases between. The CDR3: CASSPLGLRNNEQFF. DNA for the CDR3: TGCGCCAGCAGCCCCCTCGGACTCCGTAACAATGAGCAGTTCTTC.

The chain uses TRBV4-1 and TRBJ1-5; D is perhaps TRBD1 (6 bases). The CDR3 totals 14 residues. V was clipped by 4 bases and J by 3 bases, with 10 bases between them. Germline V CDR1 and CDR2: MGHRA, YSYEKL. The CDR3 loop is CASSLDRYNQPQHF. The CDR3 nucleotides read TGCGCCAGCAGCCTGGACAGATACAATCAGCCCCAGCATTTT.

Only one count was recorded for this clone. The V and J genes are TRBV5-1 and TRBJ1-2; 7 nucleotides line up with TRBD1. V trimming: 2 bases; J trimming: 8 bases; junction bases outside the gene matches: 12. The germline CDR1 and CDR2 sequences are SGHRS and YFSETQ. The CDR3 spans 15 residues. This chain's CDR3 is CASSFGQAKSYGYTF. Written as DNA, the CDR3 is TGCGCCAGCAGCTTCGGACAGGCAAAGTCCTACGGCTACACCTTC.

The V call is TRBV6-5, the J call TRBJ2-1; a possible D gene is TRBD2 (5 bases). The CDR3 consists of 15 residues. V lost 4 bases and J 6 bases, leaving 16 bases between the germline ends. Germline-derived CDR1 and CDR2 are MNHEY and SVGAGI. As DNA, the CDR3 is TGTGCCAGCAGTTCCGCCCAGATTCGGGGCAATGAGCAGTTCTTC. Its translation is CASSSAQIRGNEQFF.

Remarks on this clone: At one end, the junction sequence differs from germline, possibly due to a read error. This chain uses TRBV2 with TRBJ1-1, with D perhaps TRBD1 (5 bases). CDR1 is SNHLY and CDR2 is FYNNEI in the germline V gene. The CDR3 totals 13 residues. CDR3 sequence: CASREGEGTEAFF. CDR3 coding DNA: TGTGCCAGCAGGGAAGGGGAGGGAACTGAAGCTTTCTTT.

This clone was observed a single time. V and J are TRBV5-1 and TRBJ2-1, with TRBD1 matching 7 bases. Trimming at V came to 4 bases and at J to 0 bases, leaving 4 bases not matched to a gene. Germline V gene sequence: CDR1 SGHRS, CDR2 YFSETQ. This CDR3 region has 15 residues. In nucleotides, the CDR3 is TGCGCCAGCAGCATAGGGGGCAACTCCTACAATGAGCAGTTCTTC. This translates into CASSIGGNSYNEQFF. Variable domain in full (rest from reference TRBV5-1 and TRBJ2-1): KAGVTQTPRYLIKTRGQQVTLSCSPISGHRSVSWYQQTPGQGLQFLFEYFSETQRNKGNFPGRFSGRQFSNSRSEMNVSTLELGDSALYLCASSIGGNSYNEQFFGPGTRLTVL.

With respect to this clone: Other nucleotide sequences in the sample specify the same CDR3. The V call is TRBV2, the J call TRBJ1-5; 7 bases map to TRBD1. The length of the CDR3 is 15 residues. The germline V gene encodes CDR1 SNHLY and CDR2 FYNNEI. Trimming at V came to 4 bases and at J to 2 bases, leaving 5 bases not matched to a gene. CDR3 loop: CASSGQGLRNQPQHF. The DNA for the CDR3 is TGTGCCAGCAGTGGACAGGGACTTCGCAATCAGCCCCAGCATTTT. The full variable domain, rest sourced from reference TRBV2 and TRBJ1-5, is EPEVTQTPSHQVTQMGQEVILRCVPISNHLYFYWYRQILGQKVEFLVSFYNNEISEKSEIFDDQFSVERPDGSNFTLKIRSTKLEDSAMYFCASSGQGLRNQPQHFGDGTRLSIL.

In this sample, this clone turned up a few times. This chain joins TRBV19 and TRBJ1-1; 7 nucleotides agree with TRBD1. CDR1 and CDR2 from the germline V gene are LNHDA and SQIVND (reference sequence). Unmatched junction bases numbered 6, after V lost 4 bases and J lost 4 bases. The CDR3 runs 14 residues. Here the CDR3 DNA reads TGTGCCAGTAGTACAGGGACAGCGGGCACTGAAGCTTTCTTT. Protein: CASSTGTAGTEAFF. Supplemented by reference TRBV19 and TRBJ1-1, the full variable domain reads DGGITQSPKYLFRKEGQNVTLSCEQNLNHDAMYWYRQDPGQGLRLIYYSQIVNDFQKGDIAEGYSVSREKKESFPLTVTSAQKNPTAFYLCASSTGTAGTEAFFGQGTRLTVV.

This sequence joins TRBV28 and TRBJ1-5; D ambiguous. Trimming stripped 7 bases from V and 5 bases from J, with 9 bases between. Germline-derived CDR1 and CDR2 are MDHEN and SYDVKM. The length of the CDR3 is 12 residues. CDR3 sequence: CASTSPHQPQHF. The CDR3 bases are TGTGCCAGCACCTCCCCCCATCAGCCCCAGCATTTT.

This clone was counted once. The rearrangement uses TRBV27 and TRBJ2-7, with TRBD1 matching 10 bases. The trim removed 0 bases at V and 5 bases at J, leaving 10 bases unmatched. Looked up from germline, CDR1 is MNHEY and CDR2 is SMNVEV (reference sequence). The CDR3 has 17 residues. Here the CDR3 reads CASSLSSWDRGMNEQYF. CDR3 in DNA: TGTGCCAGCAGTTTATCGTCGTGGGACAGGGGAATGAACGAGCAGTACTTC.

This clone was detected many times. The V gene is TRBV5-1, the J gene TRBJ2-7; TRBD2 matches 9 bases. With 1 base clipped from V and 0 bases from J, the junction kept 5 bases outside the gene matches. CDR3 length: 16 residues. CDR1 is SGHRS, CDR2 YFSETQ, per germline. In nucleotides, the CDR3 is TGCGCCAGCAGCTTGACTCCTAGCGGGGTCTCCTACGAGCAGTACTTC. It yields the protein CASSLTPSGVSYEQYF.

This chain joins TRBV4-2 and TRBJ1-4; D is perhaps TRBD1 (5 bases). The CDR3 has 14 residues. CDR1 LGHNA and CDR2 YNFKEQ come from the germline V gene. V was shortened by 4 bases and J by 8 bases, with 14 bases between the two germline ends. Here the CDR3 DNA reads TGTGCCAGCAGCCCCGGACAAGGCAACGAAAAACTGTTTTTT. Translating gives CASSPGQGNEKLFF.